A single sample is the source of the 23 T cell receptor beta chains below, sequenced in a study of EBV T-cell therapy then PD-1 blockade in nasopharyngeal carcinoma. This table comes from immunoSEQ multiplex PCR, and its TCRdb copy is limited to in-frame clones, with some not included. The sample carries over 20,000 clones, 80% to 90% recorded once. This sample's time point: 266 days after commencement of treatment, after nivolumab therapy. The treatment is: AdE1-LMPpoly-expanded autologous EBV-specific T-cell therapy followed by anti-PD-1 nivolumab. The antigens these receptors bind are not known. Specimen: CD8+ T cells from blood, collected at roughly day 270 from a patient whose treatment included autologous EBV-specific T cells and nivolumab. Receptor source: a man aged 35 to 55 with nasopharyngeal carcinoma.

This chain uses TRBV11-2 with TRBJ2-5; 10 nucleotides align to TRBD2. CDR3 length: 16 residues. Trimming took 1 base from V and 2 from J; bases not matched to a gene: 4. Germline V gives CDR1 SGHAT, CDR2 FQNNGV. The CDR3 coding sequence is TGTGCCAGCAGCTTAGGCCTAGCGGGGGATCAAGAGACCCAGTACTTC. Protein sequence: CASSLGLAGDQETQYF. Drawing the rest from reference TRBV11-2 and TRBJ2-5, the complete variable domain is EAGVAQSPRYKIIEKRQSVAFWCNPISGHATLYWYQQILGQGPKLLIQFQNNGVVDDSQLPKDRFSAERLKGVDSTLKIQPAKLEDSAVYLCASSLGLAGDQETQYFGPGTRLLVL.

The rearrangement uses TRBV24-1 and TRBJ1-5; D gene unclear. This CDR3 comprises 14 residues. Deletions cut 4 bases from V and 0 bases from J, with 6 bases between. Per germline, CDR1 KGHDR and CDR2 SFDVKD. The CDR3 coding sequence is TGTGCCACCAGTGAATTTGATAGCAATCAGCCCCAGCATTTT. It encodes CATSEFDSNQPQHF.

The chain uses TRBV5-6 and TRBJ1-2; 9 positions match TRBD1. The length of the CDR3 is 14 residues. The V gene end was trimmed by 2 bases and the J gene end by 4 bases; junction bases not matched to a gene: 3. Germline assignment: CDR1 SGHDT and CDR2 YYEEEE. DNA for the CDR3: TGTGCCAGCAGCTTCTGGACAGGGGTCTATGGCTACACCTTC. Translation: CASSFWTGVYGYTF. Full variable domain (rest looked up from reference TRBV5-6 and TRBJ1-2): DAGVTQSPTHLIKTRGQQVTLRCSPKSGHDTVSWYQQALGQGPQFIFQYYEEEERQRGNFPDRFSGHQFPNYSSELNVNALLLGDSALYLCASSFWTGVYGYTFGSGTRLTVV.

V usage is TRBV7-6 and J usage is TRBJ2-3; a possible D gene is TRBD2 (7 bases). V was clipped by 1 base and J by 5 bases, with 10 bases between them. Germline CDR1 is SGHVS and CDR2 is FNYEAQ. This CDR3 is 14 amino acids long. CDR3 DNA sequence: TGTGCCAGCAGCTTAGGGGGGGGCAGAGATACGCAGTATTTT. As protein: CASSLGGGRDTQYF. The complete variable domain, with remaining parts taken from reference TRBV7-6 and TRBJ2-3, reads GAGVSQSPRYKVTKRGQDVALRCDPISGHVSLYWYRQALGQGPEFLTYFNYEAQQDKSGLPNDRFSAERPEGSISTLTIQRTEQRDSAMYRCASSLGGGRDTQYFGPGTRLTVL.

The gene calls are TRBV6-2 or TRBV6-3 and TRBJ1-1; D is ambiguous. The CDR3 extends over 13 amino acids. Germline V gives CDR1 MNHEY, CDR2 SVGEGT. The V end lost 2 bases, the J end lost 0 bases, and 4 bases lay between the germline ends. CDR3 sequence reads: CASSYRMNTEAFF. The CDR3 bases are TGTGCCAGCAGTTACAGGATGAACACTGAAGCTTTCTTT.

The chain uses TRBV7-3 and TRBJ2-3; 7 positions match TRBD2. CDR3 length equals 14 residues. Trimming removed 2 bases from V and 1 base from J; junction bases left unmatched: 0. CDR1 and CDR2 from the germline V gene are SGHTA and FQGTGA. The CDR3 DNA is TGTGCCAGCAGCTTAGCGGGAGGCACAGATACGCAGTATTTT. Protein product: CASSLAGGTDTQYF.

By its share, this clone is medium-sized. The rearrangement uses TRBV4-1 and TRBJ1-6; TRBD1 matches 7 bases. The CDR3 runs 16 residues. J was trimmed by 7 bases and V by 2 bases; bases with no gene match: 8. Germline CDR1 reads MGHRA; CDR2 reads YSYEKL. The CDR3 sequence is CASSQTTGTENSPLHF. CDR3 sequence (DNA): TGCGCCAGCAGCCAAACTACCGGGACAGAAAATTCACCCCTCCACTTT.

The chain carries TRBV2 and TRBJ2-7; the D call may be TRBD1 or TRBD2 (5 bases each). CDR1 and CDR2 (germline): SNHLY, FYNNEI. The CDR3 sequence is 14 residues long. V was shortened by 6 bases and J by 1 base, with 13 bases between the two germline ends. The CDR3: CASSHGASSYEQYF. DNA of the CDR3: TGTGCCAGCAGCCACGGGGCTTCATCCTACGAGCAGTACTTC.

Concerning this clone: At one end, the junction sequence differs from germline, possibly due to a read error. This chain links TRBV9 with TRBJ1-2, with 8 bases that match TRBD1. CDR3 length: 11 residues. Germline CDR1 SGDLS, CDR2 YYNGEE. The CDR3 region is CASSARDRNAF. The CDR3 DNA reads as TGTGCCAGCAGCGCCCGGGACAGGAATGCCTTC.

V is TRBV4-1 and J is TRBJ2-7; perhaps TRBD2 as D (7 bases). This CDR3 is built from 14 residues. The ends were cut back, 4 bases at V and 4 bases at J, with 14 bases in the middle. Germline lookup yields CDR1 MGHRA and CDR2 YSYEKL. The DNA for the CDR3 is TGCGCCAGCAGCCCCCTAGGGGGGGCTTACGAGCAGTACTTC. It is translated as CASSPLGGAYEQYF.

This chain uses TRBV11-2 with TRBJ2-7; no clear D gene. The CDR3 contains 11 residues. V lost 5 bases, J lost 9 bases, and 11 bases lay in between. Germline V gives CDR1 SGHAT, CDR2 FQNNGV. The CDR3 loop is CASSLGGGQYF. The CDR3 nucleotides are TGTGCCAGCAGCCTCGGCGGCGGGCAGTACTTC.

This clone was observed a single time. This chain links TRBV6-5 with TRBJ1-2, with TRBD1 matching over 7 bases. This CDR3 has 15 amino acids. The J segment lost 2 bases and the V segment lost 6 bases, leaving 9 bases of the junction unmatched. The V gene's germline CDR1 is MNHEY and CDR2 SVGAGI. CDR3 loop: CASSLTRTGNYGYTF. Written as DNA, the CDR3 is TGTGCCAGCAGCCTAACCCGGACAGGCAACTATGGCTACACCTTC.

To note about this clone: Within the sample, other DNA sequences also encode this same CDR3. V gene TRBV6-4 combines with J gene TRBJ2-2; D gene unclear. Trimming left V 3 bases short and J 3 bases short, with 5 bases between. The CDR3 loop spans 13 amino acids. From germline, CDR1 is MRHNA and CDR2 SNTAGT. The CDR3 is CASSEGDTGELFF. The CDR3 bases are TGTGCCAGCAGTGAAGGAGACACCGGGGAGCTGTTTTTT.

V gene TRBV24-1 combines with J gene TRBJ2-1; D is uncertain. V shed 4 bases and J shed 5 bases, with 8 bases lying between them. The CDR3 has 13 residues. Germline lookup yields CDR1 KGHDR and CDR2 SFDVKD. The CDR3 here is CATSEPRDNEQFF. In DNA form, the CDR3 reads TGTGCCACCAGTGAACCTAGAGACAATGAGCAGTTCTTC.

The J gene is TRBJ1-4, the V gene TRBV28, with TRBD1 identical over 10 bases. The CDR3 runs to 14 residues. Germline V gene lookup returns CDR1 MDHEN and CDR2 SYDVKM. J lost 7 bases, V lost 4 bases, and 3 bases had no gene match. The CDR3 loop is CASSYDRGPEKLFF. CDR3 DNA sequence: TGTGCCAGCAGTTACGACAGGGGGCCTGAAAAACTGTTTTTT.

The gene calls are TRBV6-1 and TRBJ2-2; D tentatively reads TRBD1 or TRBD2 (5 bases each). With 1 base removed from V and 6 bases from J, the gap between germline ends came to 9 bases. The V gene's germline CDR1 is MNHNS and CDR2 SASEGT. This CDR3 has 14 amino acids. As DNA, the CDR3 is TGTGCCAGCAGTGAAGTTCTGGGACCCGGGGAGCTGTTTTTT. This encodes CASSEVLGPGELFF.

V is TRBV2 and J is TRBJ1-1; D uncertain. The CDR3 is 12 amino acids. The V end was cut by 7 bases, the J end by 0 bases, with 6 bases between. In germline, CDR1 is SNHLY, CDR2 FYNNEI. The CDR3 protein is CASNGVNTEAFF. CDR3 DNA: TGTGCCAGCAACGGAGTGAACACTGAAGCTTTCTTT.

V is TRBV2 and J is TRBJ2-7; TRBD1 matches 9 bases. V shed 7 bases, J shed 6 bases, and the junction held 10 bases outside the gene matches. The CDR3 length is 14 residues. Germline CDR1 reads SNHLY; CDR2 reads FYNNEI. The DNA for the CDR3 is TGTGCCAGCAATACCGGGACAGGGTGGGCCGAGCAGTACTTC. It translates to CASNTGTGWAEQYF. Drawing the rest from reference TRBV2 and TRBJ2-7, the complete variable domain is EPEVTQTPSHQVTQMGQEVILRCVPISNHLYFYWYRQILGQKVEFLVSFYNNEISEKSEIFDDQFSVERPDGSNFTLKIRSTKLEDSAMYFCASNTGTGWAEQYFGPGTRLTVT.

This clone appeared a few times. CDR3 amino acids: CATSSGSYEQYF. CDR3 bases: TGTGCCACCAGCAGTGGCTCCTACGAGCAGTACTTC. The chain uses TRBV15 and TRBJ2-7; D gene unclear. CDR3 length: 12 amino acids. Germline CDR1 reads LNHNV; CDR2 reads YYDKDF (reference sequence). V lost 3 bases and J 0 bases, leaving 3 bases between the germline ends. Variable domain in full (rest from reference TRBV15 and TRBJ2-7): DAMVIQNPRYQVTQFGKPVTLSCSQTLNHNVMYWYQQKSSQAPKLLFHYYDKDFNNEADTPDNFQSRRPNTSFCFLDIRSPGLGDTAMYLCATSSGSYEQYFGPGTRLTVT.

The chain is built from TRBV6-2 or TRBV6-3 and TRBJ2-6; 9 bases fit TRBD1. Germline V gives CDR1 MNHEY, CDR2 SVGEGT. V lost 8 bases, J lost 0 bases, and 11 bases stayed unmatched. The CDR3 has 18 amino acids. The CDR3 DNA follows: TGTGCCAGCGGCCCGGACAGGGGCGCCAGCTCTGGGGCCAACGTCCTGACTTTC. Its protein product is CASGPDRGASSGANVLTF.

This clone was detected only once. The chain combines TRBV30 with TRBJ2-2; tentatively, D is TRBD1 (5 bases). The CDR3 runs 19 residues. CDR1 is GTSNPN and CDR2 is SVGIG in the germline V gene (reference sequence). DNA for the CDR3: TGTGCAACACATACTCTCGGACACCACTCTACCGCGAACACCGGGGAGCTGTTTTTT. This sequence encodes CATHTLGHHSTANTGELFF.

This chain uses TRBV7-6 with TRBJ2-5; 10 positions match TRBD2. The germline V gene has CDR1 SGHVS and CDR2 FNYEAQ. J was trimmed by 2 bases and V by 1 base; bases with no gene match: 13. This CDR3 contains 19 residues. The CDR3 DNA reads as TGTGCCAGCAGCTTAGGGAAGCGGGGGGGCCCTGGATTGCAAGAGACCCAGTACTTC. Residues: CASSLGKRGGPGLQETQYF.

V gene TRBV9 combines with J gene TRBJ2-1; 7 bases map to TRBD1. The junction had 2 bases not matched to a gene; V was cut back by 5 bases and J by 6 bases. The CDR3 has 12 amino acids. Germline values: CDR1 SGDLS, CDR2 YYNGEE. The CDR3 nucleotides are TGTGCCAGCAGGACAGGGCGCAATGAGCAGTTCTTC. It is translated as CASRTGRNEQFF.